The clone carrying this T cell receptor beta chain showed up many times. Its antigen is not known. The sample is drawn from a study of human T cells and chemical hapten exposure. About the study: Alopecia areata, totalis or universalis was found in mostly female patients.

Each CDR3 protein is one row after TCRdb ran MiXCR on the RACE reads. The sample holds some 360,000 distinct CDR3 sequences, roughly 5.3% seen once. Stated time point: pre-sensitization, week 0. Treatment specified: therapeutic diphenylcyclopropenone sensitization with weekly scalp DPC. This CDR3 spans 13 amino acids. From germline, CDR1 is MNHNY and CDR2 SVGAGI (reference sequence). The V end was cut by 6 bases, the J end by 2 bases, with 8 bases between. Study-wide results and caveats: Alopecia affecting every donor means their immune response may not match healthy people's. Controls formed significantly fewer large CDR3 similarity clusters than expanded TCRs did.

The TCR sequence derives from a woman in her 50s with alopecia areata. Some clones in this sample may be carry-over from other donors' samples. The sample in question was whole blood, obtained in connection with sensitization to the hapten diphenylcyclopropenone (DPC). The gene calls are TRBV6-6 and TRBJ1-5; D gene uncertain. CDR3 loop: CASSIQRNQPQHF. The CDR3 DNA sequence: TGTGCCAGCAGCATACAACGCAATCAGCCCCAGCATTTT.